This T cell receptor (beta chain) derives from a study of monozygotic twins with inflammatory bowel disease. To note about this clonotype: Its antigen is still unknown.

General study findings and limits: Reduced clonotype sharing with other individuals was observed in IBD patients relative to healthy twins, especially with disease activity. Varied immunosuppressive treatments among patients may have increased repertoire variability.

TCRdb reprocessed the 5' RACE reads and reports one entry per CDR3 protein, with no DNA. The table gives around 380,000 distinct CDR3 sequences; the top ten clones make up approximately 2.3% of it. The CDR3 length is 14 residues. Per germline, CDR1 SGDLS and CDR2 YYNGEE. The chain joins TRBV9 to TRBJ1-1. The clonotype originates from a human donor with ulcerative colitis or Crohn's disease, or a healthy co-twin of an affected twin (not recorded which). The material sequenced was blood. The CDR3 loop is CASSPGTSGTEAFF. The complete variable domain, with remaining parts taken from reference TRBV9 and TRBJ1-1, reads DSGVTQTPKHLITATGQRVTLRCSPRSGDLSVYWYQQSLDQGLQFLIQYYNGEERAKGNILERFSAQQFPDLHSELNLSSLELGDSALYFCASSPGTSGTEAFFGQGTRLTVV.